The rows below give T cell receptor beta chains drawn from one sample of a study of control samples from healthy donors and cancer patients. TCRdb's table, derived via immunoSEQ multiplex PCR, lists solely in-frame clones and lacks some. The data contain tens of thousands of clones, 90% of them singletons. The sequenced sample was PBMCs. The receptors were sampled from a man in his 60s with colorectal cancer. CDR3s include the opening cysteine and the closing phenylalanine or tryptophan. The D gene is left open where the match is weak. A row's size may be missing; if present it is once, few, many or a size class.

clone_size,v_call,j_call,d_call,cdr3_aa,cdr3_nt
NA,TRBV28,TRBJ1-6,NA,CASSLSGTTSYNSPLHF,TGTGCCAGCAGTTTATCCGGCACCACGTCCTATAATTCACCCCTCCACTTT
NA,TRBV7-2,TRBJ2-7,NA,CASSDDSLEQCF,TGTGCCAGCAGCGATGACAGTCTCGAGCAGTGCTTC
NA,TRBV7-2,TRBJ2-4,NA,CASSLGRSQGTYF,TGTGCCAGCAGCTTAGGGCGGTCCCAAGGGACGTACTTC
NA,TRBV7-8,TRBJ1-3,TRBD1,CASSPGRRGPQSSSGNTIYF,TGTGCCAGCAGCCCCGGCCGGAGGGGGCCACAATCGAGCTCTGGAAACACCATATATTTT
NA,TRBV6-5,TRBJ2-7,NA,CASSMRTAPYEQYF,TGTGCCAGCAGTATGCGGACAGCGCCCTACGAGCAGTACTTC
NA,TRBV7-6,TRBJ2-7,TRBD1,CASSPGTAYYEQYF,TGTGCCAGCAGCCCGGGGACAGCTTACTACGAGCAGTACTTC
NA,TRBV15,TRBJ1-5,NA,CATGEGGVVNQPQHF,TGTGCCACCGGGGAGGGAGGGGTGGTCAATCAGCCCCAGCATTTT
NA,TRBV9,TRBJ1-2,TRBD1,CASSDGTGGKSDGYTF,TGTGCCAGCAGCGACGGGACAGGGGGAAAGTCGGATGGCTACACCTTC
NA,TRBV10-1,TRBJ2-7,TRBD1,CASSESGTGLSEQYF,TGCGCCAGCAGTGAGTCTGGGACAGGGTTAAGCGAGCAGTACTTC
NA,TRBV30,TRBJ1-6,NA,CAWSVNDRHNSPLHF,TGTGCCTGGAGTGTAAACGACAGACATAATTCACCCCTCCACTTT
NA,TRBV30,TRBJ1-3,NA,CAFDRPGSGNTIYF,TGTGCCTTTGACAGACCGGGCTCTGGAAACACCATATATTTT
NA,TRBV5-1,TRBJ1-1,TRBD1,CASSSGTGFGGAFF,TGCGCCAGCAGCTCCGGGACAGGCTTTGGAGGGGCTTTCTTT
NA,TRBV5-1,TRBJ1-2,NA,CASSFLDPSGYTF,TGCGCCAGCAGCTTTCTGGACCCGTCTGGCTACACCTTC
once,TRBV11-3,TRBJ1-3,NA,CASSLEKQLRLSGNTIYF,TGTGCCAGCAGCTTAGAGAAACAGCTCAGACTCTCTGGAAACACCATATATTTT
NA,TRBV9,TRBJ1-5,NA,CASSLVEVGPGSNQPQHF,TGTGCCAGCAGCCTCGTAGAAGTGGGGCCCGGGAGCAATCAGCCCCAGCATTTT
NA,TRBV9,TRBJ2-7,NA,CASSEDRGEQYF,TGTGCCAGCAGCGAGGACAGAGGCGAGCAGTACTTC
NA,TRBV3-1/TRBV3-2,TRBJ2-5,TRBD2,CASSLLSGGPKTQYF,TGTGCCAGCAGCCTTCTTAGCGGGGGGCCGAAGACCCAGTACTTC